This T cell receptor beta chain was observed in a study of blood T cells in healthy people across ages. With a J-beta primer mix and a sample-barcoded 5' primer, a second PCR ran about 6 to 11 cycles. A tag from a template-switch adaptor with 12 random nucleotides marked each cDNA molecule. All samples gave at least 2.5 million CDR3-containing paired-end reads. A single record per CDR3 protein comes from TCRdb applying MiXCR to the 5' RACE reads. Of fewer than 900,000 distinct CDR3 sequences listed, 43% are singletons. This clonotype has only a few counts. Samples had at least 6 million PBMCs isolated from them. V shed 0 bases and J 5 bases; nucleotides not matched to a gene: 5. From germline, CDR1 is SGDLS and CDR2 YYNGEE. The CDR3 has 16 residues.

V gene TRBV9 combines with J gene TRBJ1-4; 9 nucleotides match TRBD1. The source material was blood. The receptor comes from an older woman in good health. The CDR3 loop reads CASSVGFGTGNEKLFF. CDR3 nucleotides: TGTGCCAGCAGCGTAGGTTTCGGGACAGGGAATGAAAAACTGTTTTTT.